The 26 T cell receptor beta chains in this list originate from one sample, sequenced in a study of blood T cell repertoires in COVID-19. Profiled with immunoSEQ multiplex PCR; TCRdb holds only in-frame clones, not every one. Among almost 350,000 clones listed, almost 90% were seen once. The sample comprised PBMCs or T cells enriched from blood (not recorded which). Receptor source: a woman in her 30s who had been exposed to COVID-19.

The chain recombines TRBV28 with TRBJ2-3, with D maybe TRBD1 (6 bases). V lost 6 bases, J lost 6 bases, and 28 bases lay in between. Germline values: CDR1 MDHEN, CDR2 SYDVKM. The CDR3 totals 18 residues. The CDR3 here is CASSSKPIRGPGFDTQYF. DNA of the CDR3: TGTGCCAGCAGCAGCAAACCAATCAGGGGTCCTGGATTCGATACGCAGTATTTT. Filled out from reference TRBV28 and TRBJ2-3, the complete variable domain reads DVKVTQSSRYLVKRTGEKVFLECVQDMDHENMFWYRQDPGLGLRLIYFSYDVKMKEKGDIPEGYSVSREKKERFSLILESASTNQTSMYLCASSSKPIRGPGFDTQYFGPGTRLTVL.

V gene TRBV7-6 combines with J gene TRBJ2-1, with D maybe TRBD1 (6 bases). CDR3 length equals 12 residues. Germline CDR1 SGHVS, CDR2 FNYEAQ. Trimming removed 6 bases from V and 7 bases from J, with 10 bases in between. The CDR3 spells CASSQRGNEQFF. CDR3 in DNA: TGTGCCAGCAGTCAGAGGGGGAATGAGCAGTTCTTC.

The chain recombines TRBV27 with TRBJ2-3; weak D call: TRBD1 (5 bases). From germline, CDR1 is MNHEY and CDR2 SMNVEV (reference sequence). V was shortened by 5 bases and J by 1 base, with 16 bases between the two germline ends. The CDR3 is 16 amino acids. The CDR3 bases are TGTGCCAGCAGTCATATCCGGCAAGGGGGCACAGATACGCAGTATTTT. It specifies CASSHIRQGGTDTQYF.

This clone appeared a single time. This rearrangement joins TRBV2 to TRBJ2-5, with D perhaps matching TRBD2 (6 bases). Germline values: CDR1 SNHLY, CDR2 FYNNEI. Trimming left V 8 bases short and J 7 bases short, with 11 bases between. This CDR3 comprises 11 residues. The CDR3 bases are TGTGCCAGCGGGGGGATTTTGACCCAGTACTTC. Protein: CASGGILTQYF. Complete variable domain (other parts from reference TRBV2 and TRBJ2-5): EPEVTQTPSHQVTQMGQEVILRCVPISNHLYFYWYRQILGQKVEFLVSFYNNEISEKSEIFDDQFSVERPDGSNFTLKIRSTKLEDSAMYFCASGGILTQYFGPGTRLLVL.

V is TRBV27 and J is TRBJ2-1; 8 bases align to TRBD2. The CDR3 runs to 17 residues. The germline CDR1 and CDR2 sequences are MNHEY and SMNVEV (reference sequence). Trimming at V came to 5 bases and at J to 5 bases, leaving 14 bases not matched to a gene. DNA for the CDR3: TGTGCCAGCAGTCTGGTCAGACTAGCGAGCGGTGACAATGAGCAGTTCTTC. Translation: CASSLVRLASGDNEQFF.

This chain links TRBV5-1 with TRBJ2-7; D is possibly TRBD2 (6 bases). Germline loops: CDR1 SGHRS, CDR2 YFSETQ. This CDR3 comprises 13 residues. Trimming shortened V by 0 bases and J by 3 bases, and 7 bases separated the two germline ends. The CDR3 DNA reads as TGCGCCAGCAGCTTGGACGGGGGCTACGAGCAGTACTTC. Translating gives CASSLDGGYEQYF.

This CDR3 reads CASSSAGEGADEQYF. The DNA for the CDR3 is TGTGCCAGCAGTTCGGCAGGGGAAGGGGCGGACGAGCAGTACTTC. The chain employs TRBV28 and TRBJ2-7; tentatively, D is TRBD1 (6 bases). The CDR3 runs 15 residues. CDR1 MDHEN and CDR2 SYDVKM come from the germline V gene. V was clipped by 4 bases and J by 5 bases, with 18 bases between them.

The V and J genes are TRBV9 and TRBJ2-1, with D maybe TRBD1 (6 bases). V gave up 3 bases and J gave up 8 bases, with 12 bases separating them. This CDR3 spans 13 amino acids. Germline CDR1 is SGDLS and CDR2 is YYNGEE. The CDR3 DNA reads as TGTGCCAGCAGCGGTACAGGGTTGGATGAGCAGTTCTTC. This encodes CASSGTGLDEQFF.

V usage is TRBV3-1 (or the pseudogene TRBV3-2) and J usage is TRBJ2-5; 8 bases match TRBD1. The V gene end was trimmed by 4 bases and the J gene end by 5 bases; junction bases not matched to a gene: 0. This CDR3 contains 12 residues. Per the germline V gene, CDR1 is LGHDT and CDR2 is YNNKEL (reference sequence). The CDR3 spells CASSPGGETQYF. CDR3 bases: TGTGCCAGCAGCCCAGGGGGCGAGACCCAGTACTTC.

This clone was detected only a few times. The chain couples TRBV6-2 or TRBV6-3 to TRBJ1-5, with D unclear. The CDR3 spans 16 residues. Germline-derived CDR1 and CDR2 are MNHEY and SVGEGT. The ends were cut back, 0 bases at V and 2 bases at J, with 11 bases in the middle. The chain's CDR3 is CASSYSGGRRNQPQHF. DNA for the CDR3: TGTGCCAGCAGTTACTCCGGAGGGAGGCGCAATCAGCCCCAGCATTTT.

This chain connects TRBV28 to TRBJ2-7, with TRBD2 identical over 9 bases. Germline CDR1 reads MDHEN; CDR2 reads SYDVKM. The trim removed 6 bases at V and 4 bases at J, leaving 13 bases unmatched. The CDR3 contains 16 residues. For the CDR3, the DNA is TGTGCCAGCAGCCCCCGATGGGGCGGGAGGGATTACGAGCAGTACTTC. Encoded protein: CASSPRWGGRDYEQYF.

CDR3 sequence reads: CASSPYGGIQETQYF. CDR3 bases: TGTGCCAGCAGCCCTTACGGGGGGATCCAAGAGACCCAGTACTTC. V usage is TRBV11-1 and J usage is TRBJ2-5; 7 bases are shared with TRBD2. With V trimmed by 5 bases and J by 1 base, 7 bases remained unmatched. Germline CDR1 SGHAT, CDR2 FQDESV (reference sequence). The CDR3 is 15 amino acids. Full variable domain (remainder filled in from reference TRBV11-1 and TRBJ2-5): EAEVAQSPRYKITEKSQAVAFWCDPISGHATLYWYRQILGQGPELLVQFQDESVVDDSQLPKDRFSAERLKGVDSTLKIQPAELGDSAMYLCASSPYGGIQETQYFGPGTRLLVL.

The chain's CDR3 is CASSGTGSAGNTIYF. Written as DNA, the CDR3 is TGTGCCAGCAGCGGGACAGGTTCTGCTGGAAACACCATATATTTT. The chain joins TRBV7-6 to TRBJ1-3; 8 bases agree with TRBD1. Germline V gene sequence: CDR1 SGHVS, CDR2 FNYEAQ. The CDR3 spans 15 residues. After removal of 5 bases from V and 2 bases from J, the junction contained 5 bases not matched to a gene.

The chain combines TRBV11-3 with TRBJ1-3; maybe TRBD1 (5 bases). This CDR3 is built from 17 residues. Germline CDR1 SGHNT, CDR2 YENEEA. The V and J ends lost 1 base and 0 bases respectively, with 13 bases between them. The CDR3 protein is CASSLVGQTFSGNTIYF. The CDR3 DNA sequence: TGTGCCAGCAGCTTAGTGGGGCAGACGTTCTCTGGAAACACCATATATTTT.

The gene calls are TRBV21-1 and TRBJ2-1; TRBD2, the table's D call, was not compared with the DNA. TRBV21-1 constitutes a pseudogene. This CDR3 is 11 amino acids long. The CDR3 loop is CASSHGGEQFF. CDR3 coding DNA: TGTGCCAGCAGCCACGGGGGGGAGCAGTTCTTC.

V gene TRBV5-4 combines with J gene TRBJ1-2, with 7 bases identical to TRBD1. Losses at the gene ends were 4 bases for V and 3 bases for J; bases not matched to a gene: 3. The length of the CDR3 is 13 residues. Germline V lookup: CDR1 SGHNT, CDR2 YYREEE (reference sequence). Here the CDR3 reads CASSAGQHYGYTF. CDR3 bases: TGTGCCAGCAGCGCGGGACAGCACTATGGCTACACCTTC.

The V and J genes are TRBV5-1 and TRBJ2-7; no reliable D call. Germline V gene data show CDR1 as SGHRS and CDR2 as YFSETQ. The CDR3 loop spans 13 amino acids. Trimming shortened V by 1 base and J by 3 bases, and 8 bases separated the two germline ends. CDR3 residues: CASSLHENYEQYF. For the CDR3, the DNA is TGCGCCAGCAGCTTGCATGAGAACTACGAGCAGTACTTC. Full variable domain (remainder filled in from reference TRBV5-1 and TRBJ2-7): KAGVTQTPRYLIKTRGQQVTLSCSPISGHRSVSWYQQTPGQGLQFLFEYFSETQRNKGNFPGRFSGRQFSNSRSEMNVSTLELGDSALYLCASSLHENYEQYFGPGTRLTVT.

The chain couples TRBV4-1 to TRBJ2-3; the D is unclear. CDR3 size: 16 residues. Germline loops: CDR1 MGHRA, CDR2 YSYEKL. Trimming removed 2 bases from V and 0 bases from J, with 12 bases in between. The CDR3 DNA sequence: TGCGCCAGCAGCCAACAGACTCGAACTAGCACAGATACGCAGTATTTT. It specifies CASSQQTRTSTDTQYF.

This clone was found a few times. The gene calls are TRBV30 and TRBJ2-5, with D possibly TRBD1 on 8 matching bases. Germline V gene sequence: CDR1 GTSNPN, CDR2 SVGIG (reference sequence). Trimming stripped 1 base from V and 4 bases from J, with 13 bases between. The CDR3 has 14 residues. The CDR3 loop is CAWSGHRGGETQYF. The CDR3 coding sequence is TGTGCCTGGAGTGGACACAGGGGGGGAGAGACCCAGTACTTC.

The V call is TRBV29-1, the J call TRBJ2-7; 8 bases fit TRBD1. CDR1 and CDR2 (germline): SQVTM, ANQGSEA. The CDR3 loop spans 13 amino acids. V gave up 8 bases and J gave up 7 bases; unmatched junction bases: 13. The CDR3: CSILTGQAEEQYF. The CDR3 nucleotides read TGCAGCATTCTTACGGGACAGGCGGAAGAGCAGTACTTC.

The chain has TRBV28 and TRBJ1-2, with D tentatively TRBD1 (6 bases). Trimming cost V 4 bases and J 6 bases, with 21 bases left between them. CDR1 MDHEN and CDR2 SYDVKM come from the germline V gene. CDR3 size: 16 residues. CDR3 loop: CASSWTGTFRIDGYTF. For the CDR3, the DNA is TGTGCCAGCAGTTGGACCGGGACATTCAGGATCGATGGCTACACCTTC.

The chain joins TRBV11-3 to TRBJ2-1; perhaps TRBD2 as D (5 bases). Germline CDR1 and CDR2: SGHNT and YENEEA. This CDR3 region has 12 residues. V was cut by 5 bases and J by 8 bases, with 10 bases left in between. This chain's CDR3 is CASSVSSYEQFF. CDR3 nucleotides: TGTGCCAGCAGCGTCTCTAGCTATGAGCAGTTCTTC.

The CDR3 loop is CASTGTGGQGGGQPQHF. The CDR3 region has the DNA TGCGCCAGCACCGGGACAGGGGGCCAAGGAGGCGGTCAGCCCCAGCATTTT. J is TRBJ1-5 and V is TRBV23-1; 12 positions agree with TRBD1. TRBV23-1 is assigned to the ORF class and has an uncertain function. The CDR3 runs 17 residues. V gave up 7 bases and J gave up 6 bases; unmatched junction bases: 13.

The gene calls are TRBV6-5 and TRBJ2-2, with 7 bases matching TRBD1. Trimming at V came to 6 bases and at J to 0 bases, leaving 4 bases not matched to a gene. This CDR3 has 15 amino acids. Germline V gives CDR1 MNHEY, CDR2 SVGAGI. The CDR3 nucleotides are TGTGCCAGCAGGCCTACAGGGGCGAACACCGGGGAGCTGTTTTTT. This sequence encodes CASRPTGANTGELFF.

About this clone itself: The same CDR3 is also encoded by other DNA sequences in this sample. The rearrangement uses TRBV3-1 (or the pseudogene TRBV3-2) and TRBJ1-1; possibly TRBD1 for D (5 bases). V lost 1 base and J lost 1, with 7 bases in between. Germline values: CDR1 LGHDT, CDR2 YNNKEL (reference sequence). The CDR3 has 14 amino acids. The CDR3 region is CASSQGTRNTEAFF. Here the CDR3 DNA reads TGTGCCAGCAGCCAAGGGACAAGGAACACTGAAGCTTTCTTT.

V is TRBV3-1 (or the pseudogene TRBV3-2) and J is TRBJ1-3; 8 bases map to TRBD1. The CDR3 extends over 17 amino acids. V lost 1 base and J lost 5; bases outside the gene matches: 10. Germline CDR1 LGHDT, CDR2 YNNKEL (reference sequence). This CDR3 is CASSQVYRDRYRNTIYF. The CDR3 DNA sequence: TGTGCCAGCAGCCAAGTTTATCGGGACAGGTACCGAAACACCATATATTTT.